A single sample is the source of the 24 T cell receptor beta chains below, sequenced in a study of beta chain features in type 1 diabetes. Expressed TCRB transcripts were sequenced because the isolated RNA had all been reverse transcribed beforehand. Profiled with immunoSEQ multiplex PCR; TCRdb holds only in-frame clones, not every one. The profile shows 130,000 to 150,000 clones, 48% of them singletons. The sample consisted of Tregs from blood. Source of these receptors: a man younger than 35 in good health.

This clone came up once. This chain links TRBV30 with TRBJ1-6, with TRBD1 matching 8 bases. The CDR3 is made up of 13 amino acids. The ends lost 4 bases at V and 7 bases at J; junction bases unmatched: 3. Per germline, CDR1 GTSNPN and CDR2 SVGIG (reference sequence). This chain's CDR3 is CAWTGQGNSPLHF. CDR3 nucleotides: TGTGCCTGGACAGGACAGGGAAATTCACCCCTCCACTTT.

The chain combines TRBV11-2 with TRBJ1-2; no definite D call. CDR3 length equals 13 residues. Germline V gene lookup returns CDR1 SGHAT and CDR2 FQNNGV. V lost 3 bases and J 1 base, leaving 6 bases between the germline ends. As DNA, the CDR3 is TGTGCCAGCAGCTTCGGGGTTAACTATGGCTACACCTTC. Its translation is CASSFGVNYGYTF. Variable domain in full (rest from reference TRBV11-2 and TRBJ1-2): EAGVAQSPRYKIIEKRQSVAFWCNPISGHATLYWYQQILGQGPKLLIQFQNNGVVDDSQLPKDRFSAERLKGVDSTLKIQPAKLEDSAVYLCASSFGVNYGYTFGSGTRLTVV.

There are a few counts of this clone. V and J are TRBV29-1 and TRBJ1-1, with D possibly TRBD1 on 6 matching bases. The CDR3 is 15 amino acids. The germline gives CDR1 SQVTM, CDR2 ANQGSEA. V was pared by 4 bases and J by 0 bases, with 15 bases between. This chain's CDR3 is CSVGRPRGLNTEAFF. The CDR3 region has the DNA TGCAGCGTTGGGAGACCCAGGGGCCTGAACACTGAAGCTTTCTTT.

On this clone: This CDR3 is also generated by other DNA sequences in the sample. The chain carries TRBV27 and TRBJ2-3; D gene ambiguous. Trimming cost V 3 bases and J 4 bases, with 2 bases left between them. The germline CDR1 and CDR2 sequences are MNHEY and SMNVEV (reference sequence). The CDR3 runs to 11 residues. CDR3 sequence: CASSFSDTQYF. Here the CDR3 DNA reads TGTGCCAGCAGTTTCTCAGATACGCAGTATTTT.

This clone was observed a few times. The V gene is TRBV7-2, the J gene TRBJ2-7; 12 bases are shared with TRBD2. The CDR3 is 16 amino acids. CDR1 SGHTA and CDR2 FQGNSA come from the germline V gene. With V trimmed by 5 bases and J by 3 bases, 8 bases remained unmatched. In nucleotides, the CDR3 is TGTGCCAGCAGCCAGGGACTAGCGGGCGCCTTCTACGAGCAGTACTTC. The encoded protein is CASSQGLAGAFYEQYF.

This clone was found once. The chain recombines TRBV18 with TRBJ1-1; tentative D call: TRBD1 (6 bases). Germline V gives CDR1 KGHSH, CDR2 LQKENI. The CDR3 contains 16 residues. V was pared by 0 bases and J by 10 bases, with 21 bases between. CDR3 region: CASSPPVAGAIGLAFF. The CDR3 nucleotides are TGTGCCAGCTCACCACCGGTAGCAGGGGCGATTGGGCTAGCTTTCTTT.

The V gene is TRBV7-2, the J gene TRBJ2-5, with D maybe TRBD1 (5 bases). The germline gives CDR1 SGHTA, CDR2 FQGNSA. This CDR3 spans 13 amino acids. Trimming removed 3 bases at V and 7 bases at J, with 12 bases between. Here the CDR3 DNA reads TGTGCCAGCAGCTTCGGACAAGAAGGGACCCAGTACTTC. As protein: CASSFGQEGTQYF.

The rearrangement uses TRBV5-6 and TRBJ1-2; D perhaps matches TRBD1 (6 bases). Germline loops: CDR1 SGHDT, CDR2 YYEEEE. The ends were cut back, 4 bases at V and 8 bases at J, with 18 bases in the middle. The CDR3 is 14 amino acids. The CDR3 DNA reads as TGTGCCAGCAGCCGGGACCCTCAGGGGTTCGGCTACACCTTC. The encoded protein is CASSRDPQGFGYTF.

This clone was counted a few times. This chain links TRBV5-1 with TRBJ1-2; TRBD1 matches 7 bases. After removal of 4 bases from V and 8 bases from J, the junction contained 8 bases not matched to a gene. CDR3 length: 13 residues. Germline V gene sequence: CDR1 SGHRS, CDR2 YFSETQ. The CDR3 spells CASSMGQLGGYTF. For the CDR3, the DNA is TGCGCCAGCAGCATGGGACAGCTTGGGGGCTACACCTTC.

CDR3 loop: CASSETSVHEQYF. CDR3 nucleotide sequence: TGTGCCAGCAGTGAGACTAGCGTTCACGAGCAGTACTTC. The chain couples TRBV6-5 to TRBJ2-7; TRBD2 matches at 8 bases. Germline V lookup: CDR1 MNHEY, CDR2 SVGAGI. V lost 5 bases, J lost 5 bases, and 5 bases stayed unmatched. This CDR3 spans 13 amino acids.

This chain connects TRBV9 to TRBJ2-1; 9 bases map to TRBD2. The V segment lost 0 bases and the J segment 4 bases; nucleotides outside the gene matches: 2. The germline CDR1 and CDR2 sequences are SGDLS and YYNGEE. The CDR3 sequence is 15 residues long. The CDR3 reads CASSVALAGYNEQFF. The DNA of the CDR3 is TGTGCCAGCAGCGTAGCTCTAGCGGGGTACAATGAGCAGTTCTTC.

This clone was detected a few times. The J gene is TRBJ2-5, the V gene TRBV30; D is undetermined. This CDR3 is 11 amino acids long. The germline V gene has CDR1 GTSNPN and CDR2 SVGIG (reference sequence). Deletions cut 1 base from V and 4 bases from J, with 4 bases between. The CDR3 region has the DNA TGTGCCTGGAGTGCGCGAGAGACCCAGTACTTC. Its translation: CAWSARETQYF. The full variable domain, with the rest looked up from reference TRBV30 and TRBJ2-5, is SQTIHQWPATLVQPVGSPLSLECTVEGTSNPNLYWYRQAAGRGLQLLFYSVGIGQISSEVPQNLSASRPQDRQFILSSKKLLLSDSGFYLCAWSARETQYFGPGTRLLVL.

This chain joins TRBV7-2 and TRBJ1-2; D is undetermined. The CDR3 has 12 amino acids. CDR1 is SGHTA, CDR2 FQGNSA, per germline. The V end lost 1 base, the J end lost 4 bases, and 4 bases lay between the germline ends. CDR3 in amino acids: CASSLGGYGYTF. The CDR3 DNA follows: TGTGCCAGCAGCTTAGGAGGCTATGGCTACACCTTC. The full variable domain, in which reference TRBV7-2 and TRBJ1-2 provide the parts outside the CDR3, is GAGVSQSPSNKVTEKGKDVELRCDPISGHTALYWYRQSLGQGLEFLIYFQGNSAPDKSGLPSDRFSAERTGGSVSTLTIQRTQQEDSAVYLCASSLGGYGYTFGSGTRLTVV.

This clone was counted between two and nine times. This chain uses TRBV5-1 with TRBJ1-3; D is possibly TRBD1 (5 bases). The CDR3 sequence is 14 residues long. Germline V lookup: CDR1 SGHRS, CDR2 YFSETQ. V was clipped by 5 bases and J by 0 bases, with 9 bases between them. Written as DNA, the CDR3 is TGCGCCAGCAGTGGGGACTTCTCTGGAAACACCATATATTTT. Translation: CASSGDFSGNTIYF. Together with reference TRBV5-1 and TRBJ1-3, the CDR3 gives the full variable domain: KAGVTQTPRYLIKTRGQQVTLSCSPISGHRSVSWYQQTPGQGLQFLFEYFSETQRNKGNFPGRFSGRQFSNSRSEMNVSTLELGDSALYLCASSGDFSGNTIYFGEGSWLTVV.

This clone was observed a few times. The chain links TRBV29-1 to TRBJ1-2; maybe TRBD1 (6 bases). V lost 3 bases to trimming and J lost 7 bases, with 21 bases between them. CDR3 length equals 15 residues. Per germline, CDR1 SQVTM and CDR2 ANQGSEA. CDR3 in DNA: TGCAGCGTTGATCAGGGGAGAAACACCGGACTTGGCTACACCTTC. This encodes CSVDQGRNTGLGYTF.

The genes are TRBV5-1 and TRBJ2-1; D unresolved. The germline gives CDR1 SGHRS, CDR2 YFSETQ. V lost 6 bases and J 7 bases, leaving 20 bases between the germline ends. The CDR3 extends over 15 amino acids. CDR3 sequence: CASKSSTIVGNEQFF. The CDR3 DNA is TGCGCCAGCAAATCGAGCACTATTGTGGGTAATGAGCAGTTCTTC.

This chain uses TRBV6-1 with TRBJ2-6; D might be TRBD1 (6 bases). The CDR3 covers 15 residues. Germline values: CDR1 MNHNS, CDR2 SASEGT. V lost 7 bases and J lost 0, with 10 bases in between. The DNA of the CDR3 is TGTGCCAGCAAAACAGGGAGCTCTGGGGCCAACGTCCTGACTTTC. Its protein is CASKTGSSGANVLTF.

This chain joins TRBV6-6 and TRBJ1-1, with 8 bases aligning to TRBD1. The CDR3 totals 16 residues. The V and J ends lost 1 base and 1 base, in that order; junction bases with no gene match: 5. Germline V gene data show CDR1 as MNHNY and CDR2 as SVGAGI (reference sequence). DNA of the CDR3: TGTGCCAGCAGTTACTTGCTCGGACAGGGGAACACTGAAGCTTTCTTT. Its protein product is CASSYLLGQGNTEAFF.

In the case of this clone: Additional DNA sequences in this sample encode the identical CDR3. The chain is built from TRBV20-1 and TRBJ2-1; no definite D call. Germline V CDR1 and CDR2: DFQATT, SNEGSKA (reference sequence). With 3 bases removed from V and 8 bases from J, the gap between germline ends came to 8 bases. The length of the CDR3 is 11 residues. CDR3: CSASSRYEQFF. Here the CDR3 DNA reads TGCAGTGCTAGTTCCAGATATGAGCAGTTCTTC.

This chain connects TRBV27 to TRBJ2-1, with 9 bases that match TRBD2. CDR3 length equals 14 residues. Germline lookup yields CDR1 MNHEY and CDR2 SMNVEV (reference sequence). The V and J ends lost 7 bases and 2 bases, in that order; junction bases with no gene match: 3. The CDR3 DNA reads TGTGCCAGCACCTTAGCGGGGGCCTACAATGAGCAGTTCTTC. This sequence encodes CASTLAGAYNEQFF.

The rearrangement links TRBV7-3 to TRBJ2-1, with D possibly TRBD1 on 6 matching bases. V gave up 5 bases and J gave up 8 bases, with 10 bases separating them. The germline V gene has CDR1 SGHTA and CDR2 FQGTGA. This CDR3 region has 12 residues. CDR3 nucleotide sequence: TGTGCCAGCAGCAAGTACAGGGATGAGCAGTTCTTC. It yields the protein CASSKYRDEQFF. Supplemented by reference TRBV7-3 and TRBJ2-1, the full variable domain reads GAGVSQTPSNKVTEKGKYVELRCDPISGHTALYWYRQSLGQGPEFLIYFQGTGAADDSGLPNDRFFAVRPEGSVSTLKIQRTERGDSAVYLCASSKYRDEQFFGPGTRLTVL.

The V gene is TRBV28, the J gene TRBJ1-6; D not certain. Germline V gives CDR1 MDHEN, CDR2 SYDVKM. The V and J ends lost 5 bases and 4 bases respectively, with 18 bases between them. The CDR3 totals 17 residues. The CDR3 nucleotides are TGTGCCAGCAGTCCGATAAGTGTCAGGAATTATAATTCACCCCTCCACTTT. This sequence encodes CASSPISVRNYNSPLHF.

The genes are TRBV7-2 and TRBJ2-5; perhaps TRBD2 as D (6 bases). Germline values: CDR1 SGHTA, CDR2 FQGNSA. V lost 5 bases to trimming and J lost 5 bases, with 24 bases between them. The CDR3 consists of 17 residues. The CDR3 nucleotides read TGTGCCAGCAGCCCTAGAGTGGTAGGGGCGGGGTATGAGACCCAGTACTTC. Its protein is CASSPRVVGAGYETQYF.

This sequence joins TRBV15 and TRBJ1-1; unclear D gene. The germline V gene encodes CDR1 LNHNV and CDR2 YYDKDF (reference sequence). The CDR3 covers 14 residues. The ends were cut back, 0 bases at V and 7 bases at J, with 12 bases in the middle. This CDR3 is CATSRDTRSSEAFF. Here the CDR3 DNA reads TGTGCCACCAGCAGAGATACGAGGAGCAGTGAAGCTTTCTTT.